The following is a T cell receptor beta chain sequence with its context. Its specificity is unknown. The authors ran the assay at deep level. Study processing details: Junction-only immunoSEQ sequences carried no quality scores, so filtering differed. The method was immunoSEQ multiplex PCR; TCRdb's version includes in-frame clones alone and lacks a portion of them. D and trimming were read from the DNA, whereas the V and J calls and clone size are those reported in that table. The sample holds over a million clones, roughly 97% seen once. From germline, CDR1 is SGHTA and CDR2 FQGTGA. This CDR3 comprises 14 residues. V lost 2 bases, J lost 10 bases, and 6 bases stayed unmatched. The data originate from a study of shared clonotypes between healthy human individuals. Study-wide points: Clonotype sharing across donors was expected to vary with sequencing depth.

Both subsets, CD45RA+ naive and CD45RA-negative memory, were split from the CD4+ cells. This TCR derives from a man aged 25 to 45 in good health. Sequencing was done on a sample of naive CD4+ T cells sorted from blood. Subset indicated: CD45RA+ positively selected. This chain links TRBV7-3 with TRBJ2-1, with 9 bases aligning to TRBD1. CDR3 protein: CASSLRDRVPEQFF. The CDR3 nucleotides read TGTGCCAGCAGCTTACGGGACAGGGTTCCCGAGCAGTTCTTC.